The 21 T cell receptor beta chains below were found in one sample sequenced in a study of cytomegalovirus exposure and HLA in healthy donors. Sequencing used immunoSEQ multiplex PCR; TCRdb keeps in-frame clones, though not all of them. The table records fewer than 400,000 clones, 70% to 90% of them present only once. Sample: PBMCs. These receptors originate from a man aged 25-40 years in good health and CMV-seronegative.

The CDR3 coding sequence is TGTGCCAGCAGTCCGGGACTAGCGGGGACAGATACGCAGTATTTT. Its translation: CASSPGLAGTDTQYF. V usage is TRBV5-8 and J usage is TRBJ2-3; 13 bases are a match to TRBD2. This CDR3 has 15 amino acids. The germline V gene has CDR1 SGHTS and CDR2 YDEGEE. With 5 bases clipped from V and 3 bases from J, the junction kept 3 bases outside the gene matches.

CDR3 sequence (DNA): TGCGCCAGCAGTGAGTCGCGGGGGCAGTCGGGCTATGGCTACACCTTC. It is translated as CASSESRGQSGYGYTF. The rearrangement uses TRBV10-1 and TRBJ1-2, with D perhaps matching TRBD1 (6 bases). Trimming cost V 0 bases and J 4 bases, with 15 bases left between them. Germline CDR1 and CDR2: WNHNN and SYGVQD (reference sequence). The CDR3 consists of 16 residues.

The CDR3 is CASSLGDGEIRETQYF. CDR3 nucleotide sequence: TGTGCCAGCAGCTTAGGTGACGGAGAAATAAGAGAGACCCAGTACTTC. V and J are TRBV11-3 and TRBJ2-5; D is unclear. V was cut by 1 base and J by 4 bases, with 16 bases left in between. In germline, CDR1 is SGHNT, CDR2 YENEEA. The CDR3 loop spans 16 amino acids.

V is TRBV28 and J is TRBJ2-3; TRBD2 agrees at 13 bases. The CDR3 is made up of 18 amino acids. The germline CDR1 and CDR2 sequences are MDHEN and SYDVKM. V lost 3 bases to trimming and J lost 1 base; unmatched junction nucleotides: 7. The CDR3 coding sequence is TGTGCCAGCAGTTTCCCCGGGACTAGCGGGGAAGGCACAGATACGCAGTATTTT. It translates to CASSFPGTSGEGTDTQYF.

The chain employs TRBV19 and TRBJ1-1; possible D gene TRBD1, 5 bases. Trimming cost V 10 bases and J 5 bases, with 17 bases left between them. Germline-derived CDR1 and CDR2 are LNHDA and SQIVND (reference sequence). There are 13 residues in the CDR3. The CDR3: CATFPGGWTEAFF. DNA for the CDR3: TGTGCCACTTTCCCGGGGGGGTGGACTGAAGCTTTCTTT.

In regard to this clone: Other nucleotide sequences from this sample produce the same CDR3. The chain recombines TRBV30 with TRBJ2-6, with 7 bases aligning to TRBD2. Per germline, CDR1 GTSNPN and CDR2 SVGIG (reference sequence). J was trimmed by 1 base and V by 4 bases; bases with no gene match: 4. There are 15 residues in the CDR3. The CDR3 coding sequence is TGTGCCTGGACCTGGGGGGGTTCTGGGGCCAACGTCCTGACTTTC. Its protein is CAWTWGGSGANVLTF.

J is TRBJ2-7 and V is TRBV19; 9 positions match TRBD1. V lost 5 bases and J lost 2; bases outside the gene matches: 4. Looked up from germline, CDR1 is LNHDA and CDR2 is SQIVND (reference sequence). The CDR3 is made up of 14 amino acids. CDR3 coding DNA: TGTGCCAGTAGTCTACAGGGGGCGACCTACGAGCAGTACTTC. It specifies CASSLQGATYEQYF.

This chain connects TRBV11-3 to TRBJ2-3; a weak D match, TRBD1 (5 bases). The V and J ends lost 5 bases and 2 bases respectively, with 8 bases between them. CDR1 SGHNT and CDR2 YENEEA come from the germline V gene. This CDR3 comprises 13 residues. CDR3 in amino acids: CASSPGSTDTQYF. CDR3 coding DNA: TGTGCCAGCAGCCCAGGGTCCACAGATACGCAGTATTTT.

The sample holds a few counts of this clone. This CDR3 is CSVTSSGGNQPQHF. DNA of the CDR3: TGCAGCGTTACGAGCTCCGGAGGAAATCAGCCCCAGCATTTT. J is TRBJ1-5 and V is TRBV29-1, with D unresolved. The germline V gene encodes CDR1 SQVTM and CDR2 ANQGSEA. V lost 5 bases, J lost 4 bases, and 15 bases lay in between. The CDR3 covers 14 residues. Drawing the rest from reference TRBV29-1 and TRBJ1-5, the complete variable domain is SAVISQKPSRDICQRGTSLTIQCQVDSQVTMMFWYRQQPGQSLTLIATANQGSEATYESGFVIDKFPISRPNLTFSTLTVSNMSPEDSSIYLCSVTSSGGNQPQHFGDGTRLSIL.

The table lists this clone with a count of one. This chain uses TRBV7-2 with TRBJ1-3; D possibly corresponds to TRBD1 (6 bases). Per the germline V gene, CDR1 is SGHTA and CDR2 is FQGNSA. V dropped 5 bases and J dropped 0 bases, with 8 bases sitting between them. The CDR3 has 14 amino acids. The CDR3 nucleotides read TGTGCCAGCAGCCCACAGGGCTCTGGAAACACCATATATTTT. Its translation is CASSPQGSGNTIYF.

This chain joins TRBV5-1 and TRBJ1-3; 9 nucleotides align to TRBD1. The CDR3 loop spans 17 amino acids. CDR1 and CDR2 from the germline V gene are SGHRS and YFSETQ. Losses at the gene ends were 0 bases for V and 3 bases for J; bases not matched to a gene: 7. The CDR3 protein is CASSLAGTGRYGNTIYF. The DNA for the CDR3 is TGCGCCAGCAGCTTGGCTGGGACAGGGCGATATGGAAACACCATATATTTT.

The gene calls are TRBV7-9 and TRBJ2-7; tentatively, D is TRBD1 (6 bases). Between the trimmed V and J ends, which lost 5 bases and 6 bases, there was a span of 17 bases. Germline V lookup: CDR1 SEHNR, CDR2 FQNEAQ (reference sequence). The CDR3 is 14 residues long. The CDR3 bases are TGTGCCAGCAGCCTACGGGACATGGAGAGCGAGCAGTACTTC. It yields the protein CASSLRDMESEQYF.

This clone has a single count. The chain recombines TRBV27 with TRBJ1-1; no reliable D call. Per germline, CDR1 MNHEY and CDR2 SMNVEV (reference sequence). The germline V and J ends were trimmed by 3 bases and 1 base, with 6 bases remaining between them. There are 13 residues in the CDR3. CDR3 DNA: TGTGCCAGCAGTTTGTCAGAGAACACTGAAGCTTTCTTT. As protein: CASSLSENTEAFF.

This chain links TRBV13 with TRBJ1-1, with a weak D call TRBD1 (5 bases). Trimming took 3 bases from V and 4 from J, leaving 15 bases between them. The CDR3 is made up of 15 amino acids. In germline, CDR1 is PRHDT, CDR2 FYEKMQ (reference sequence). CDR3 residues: CASSLAGGTGTEAFF. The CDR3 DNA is TGTGCCAGCAGCTTGGCGGGGGGTACGGGCACTGAAGCTTTCTTT.

DNA of the CDR3: TGTGCCAGCAGCCCACAGGGAATTTCTAATGAAAAACTGTTTTTT. Its protein is CASSPQGISNEKLFF. The chain uses TRBV9 and TRBJ1-4; weak D call: TRBD1 (6 bases). V was pared by 4 bases and J by 3 bases, with 13 bases between. Germline V gene lookup returns CDR1 SGDLS and CDR2 YYNGEE. The CDR3 runs to 15 residues.

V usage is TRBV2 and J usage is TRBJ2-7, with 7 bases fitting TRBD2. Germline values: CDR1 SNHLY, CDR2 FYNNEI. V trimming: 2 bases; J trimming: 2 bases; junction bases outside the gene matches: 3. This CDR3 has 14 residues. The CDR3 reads CASSERAGPYEQYF. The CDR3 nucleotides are TGTGCCAGCAGTGAAAGAGCGGGGCCCTACGAGCAGTACTTC.

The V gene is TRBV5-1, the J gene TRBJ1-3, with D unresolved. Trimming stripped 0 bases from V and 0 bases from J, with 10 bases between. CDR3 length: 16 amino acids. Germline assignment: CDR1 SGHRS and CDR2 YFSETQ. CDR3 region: CASSLALGFSGNTIYF. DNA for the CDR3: TGCGCCAGCAGCTTGGCCCTCGGGTTCTCTGGAAACACCATATATTTT.

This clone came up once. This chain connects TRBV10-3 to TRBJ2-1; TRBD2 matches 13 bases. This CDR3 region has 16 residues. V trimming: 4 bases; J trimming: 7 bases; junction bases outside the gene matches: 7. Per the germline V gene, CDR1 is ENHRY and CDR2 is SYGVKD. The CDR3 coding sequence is TGTGCCATCAGTGGGAGACTAGCGGGGGGCGGGAATGAGCAGTTCTTC. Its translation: CAISGRLAGGGNEQFF.

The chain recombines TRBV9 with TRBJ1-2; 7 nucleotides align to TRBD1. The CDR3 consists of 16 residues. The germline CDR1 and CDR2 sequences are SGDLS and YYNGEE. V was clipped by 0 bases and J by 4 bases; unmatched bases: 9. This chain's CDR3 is CASSVDTRGLAYGYTF. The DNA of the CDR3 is TGTGCCAGCAGCGTAGATACTAGGGGGCTGGCCTATGGCTACACCTTC. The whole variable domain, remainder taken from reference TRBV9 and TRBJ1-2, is DSGVTQTPKHLITATGQRVTLRCSPRSGDLSVYWYQQSLDQGLQFLIQYYNGEERAKGNILERFSAQQFPDLHSELNLSSLELGDSALYFCASSVDTRGLAYGYTFGSGTRLTVV.

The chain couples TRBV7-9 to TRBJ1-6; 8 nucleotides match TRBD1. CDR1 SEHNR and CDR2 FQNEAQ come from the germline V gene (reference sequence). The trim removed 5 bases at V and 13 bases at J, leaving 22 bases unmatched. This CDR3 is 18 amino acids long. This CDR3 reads CASSLKDGQGNSGFPLHF. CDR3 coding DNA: TGTGCCAGCAGCCTCAAAGACGGACAGGGAAATTCTGGATTCCCCCTCCACTTT. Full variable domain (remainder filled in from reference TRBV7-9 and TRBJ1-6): DTGVSQNPRHKITKRGQNVTFRCDPISEHNRLYWYRQTLGQGPEFLTYFQNEAQLEKSRLLSDRFSAERPKGSFSTLEIQRTEQGDSAMYLCASSLKDGQGNSGFPLHFGNGTRLTVT.

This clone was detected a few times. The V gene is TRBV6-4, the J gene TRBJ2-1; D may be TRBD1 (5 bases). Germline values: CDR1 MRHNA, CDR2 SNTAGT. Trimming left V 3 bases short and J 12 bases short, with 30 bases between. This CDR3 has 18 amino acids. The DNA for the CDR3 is TGTGCCAGCAGTGAGGGTTTAGAAGCAGGGCACGGCAGCTGGGGGCAGTTCTTC. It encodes CASSEGLEAGHGSWGQFF.